This TCR beta chain was sequenced for a study of OX40 agonist ivuxolimab in advanced cancers. Study-wide context: Enrolled patients in dose escalation had cancers that were hepatocellular carcinoma, melanoma, renal cell or head and neck cancer.

The repertoire was sequenced with immunoSEQ multiplex PCR; TCRdb's copy has only in-frame clones and lacks some. The sample has over 35,000 clones, about 89% seen once. J gave up 5 bases and V 4 bases, and 13 bases lay outside the gene matches. The CDR3 runs 16 residues. Germline V gene data show CDR1 as MNHNS and CDR2 as SASEGT. The receptor was derived from an adult with an advanced solid tumor such as melanoma, head and neck, liver or kidney cancer. The starting material was CD4+ or CD8+ T cells sorted from blood, obtained in a trial of the OX40 agonist ivuxolimab. The chain has TRBV6-1 and TRBJ2-5; 7 bases line up with TRBD1. The CDR3 coding sequence is TGTGCCAGCAGTGGCAGGACAGGTTACCCAAAGGAGACCCAGTACTTC. Translation gives CASSGRTGYPKETQYF.